These 25 T cell receptor beta chains were sequenced from one sample in a study of monozygotic twins with inflammatory bowel disease. Each CDR3 protein gets one entry in TCRdb, which reprocessed the 5' RACE reads and gives no DNA. The sample totals 350,000 to 550,000 distinct CDR3 sequences; its top ten clones hold 2.4%. Sequencing input: blood. Every receptor here comes from a human donor with ulcerative colitis or Crohn's disease, or a healthy co-twin of an affected twin (not recorded which).

V and J are TRBV9 and TRBJ2-7; TCRdb names TRBD2, which stays unverified in the absence of DNA. CDR1 and CDR2 from the germline V gene are SGDLS and YYNGEE. The CDR3 consists of 16 residues. CDR3: CASSVAIAGPFYEQYF.

The chain recombines TRBV6-2 or TRBV6-3 with TRBJ2-7; TCRdb's D call of TRBD2 is untestable without DNA. The germline CDR1 and CDR2 sequences are MNHEY and SVGEGT. The CDR3 has 13 residues. CDR3 sequence reads: CASSWRETREQYF.

The rearrangement joins TRBV7-9 to TRBJ2-1; TCRdb designates TRBD2, a call that cannot be tested without DNA. Germline V gives CDR1 SEHNR, CDR2 FQNEAQ (reference sequence). The CDR3 has 14 amino acids. CDR3 in amino acids: CASSLGDSRDEQFF.

The genes are TRBV6-1 and TRBJ1-2; TCRdb lists TRBD1, though no DNA is available to test this call. Germline values: CDR1 MNHNS, CDR2 SASEGT. CDR3 length: 19 amino acids. The CDR3 loop is CASRGASGTGGNSLHGYTF.

This chain joins TRBV20-1 and TRBJ2-3. Germline lookup yields CDR1 DFQATT and CDR2 SNEGSKA (reference sequence). The CDR3 covers 14 residues. Here the CDR3 reads CSARRTGYTDTQYF.

The gene calls are TRBV15 and TRBJ2-1; TCRdb reports TRBD2, a call that lacks DNA to check it against. This CDR3 region has 14 residues. The germline CDR1 and CDR2 sequences are LNHNV and YYDKDF (reference sequence). CDR3 region: CATSNPSGPNEQFF.

CDR3 protein: CSVDRGGSTEAFF. The chain links TRBV29-1 to TRBJ1-1; TCRdb names TRBD1, which stays unverified in the absence of DNA. This CDR3 has 13 residues. CDR1 is SQVTM, CDR2 ANQGSEA, per germline.

This chain links TRBV6-1 with TRBJ2-2; TCRdb gives TRBD1 as the D gene, but with no DNA this cannot be confirmed. This CDR3 contains 15 residues. Germline CDR1 is MNHNS and CDR2 is SASEGT. The CDR3 spells CASSPQGTNTGELFF.

The chain couples TRBV18 to TRBJ2-7; TCRdb's D call of TRBD1 is untestable without DNA. The CDR3 sequence is 14 residues long. In germline, CDR1 is KGHSH, CDR2 LQKENI. The chain's CDR3 is CASSPGRESSGQYF. Supplemented by reference TRBV18 and TRBJ2-7, the full variable domain reads NAGVMQNPRHLVRRRGQEARLRCSPMKGHSHVYWYRQLPEEGLKFMVYLQKENIIDESGMPKERFSAEFPKEGPSILRIQQVVRGDSAAYFCASSPGRESSGQYFGPGTRLTVT.

The CDR3 sequence: CASSVVLAGGGETQYF. The chain employs TRBV9 and TRBJ2-5; TCRdb lists TRBD2, though no DNA is available to test this call. Germline lookup yields CDR1 SGDLS and CDR2 YYNGEE. The CDR3 has 16 residues.

J is TRBJ2-3 and V is TRBV5-4; TCRdb lists TRBD2, though no DNA is available to test this call. The V gene's germline CDR1 is SGHNT and CDR2 YYREEE (reference sequence). There are 15 residues in the CDR3. The CDR3 here is CASSQTSGVTDTQYF.

The rearrangement uses TRBV18 and TRBJ1-2; absent DNA, TCRdb's TRBD1 call cannot be checked. CDR1 KGHSH and CDR2 LQKENI come from the germline V gene. The CDR3 is 18 residues long. The chain's CDR3 is CASSLTFPGQGSNYGYTF.

The rearrangement links TRBV4-3 to TRBJ2-3; TCRdb names TRBD1, which stays unverified in the absence of DNA. The CDR3 loop spans 15 amino acids. Germline lookup yields CDR1 LGHNA and CDR2 YSLEER. This chain's CDR3 is CASSQGSGLTDTQYF.

V and J are TRBV18 and TRBJ2-3; checking the TCRdb D call of TRBD1 is not possible without DNA. CDR3 length equals 15 residues. In germline, CDR1 is KGHSH, CDR2 LQKENI. CDR3 sequence reads: CASSPTTGSTDTQYF.

V is TRBV20-1 and J is TRBJ1-1; TCRdb returns TRBD1, unconfirmable since there is no DNA. The CDR3 extends over 13 amino acids. Per the germline V gene, CDR1 is DFQATT and CDR2 is SNEGSKA (reference sequence). This CDR3 is CSALRAGTTEAFF.

The chain combines TRBV4-3 with TRBJ2-7; TCRdb's D call, TRBD2, is unchecked because there is no DNA. Germline values: CDR1 LGHNA, CDR2 YSLEER. There are 15 residues in the CDR3. The CDR3 sequence is CASSQGASGSYEQYF.

This chain links TRBV12-3 or TRBV12-4 with TRBJ1-4; the D call of TRBD1 rests on TCRdb alone, since no DNA is present to check it. The CDR3 is 13 residues long. The CDR3 is CASSFPPVEKLFF.

This sequence joins TRBV20-1 and TRBJ1-2. Germline-derived CDR1 and CDR2 are DFQATT and SNEGSKA (reference sequence). The CDR3 runs to 11 residues. This chain's CDR3 is CSARDVRAHTF.

The V and J genes are TRBV20-1 and TRBJ2-2; TCRdb designates TRBD2, a call that cannot be tested without DNA. Germline values: CDR1 DFQATT, CDR2 SNEGSKA (reference sequence). This CDR3 spans 17 amino acids. The CDR3 loop is CSAGPRVSGRPHGELFF.

The chain carries TRBV9 and TRBJ2-2. The CDR3 is made up of 14 amino acids. Looked up from germline, CDR1 is SGDLS and CDR2 is YYNGEE. CDR3 sequence reads: CASSPWSNTGELFF.

This sequence joins TRBV29-1 and TRBJ2-5. The CDR3 totals 14 residues. Germline V gene sequence: CDR1 SQVTM, CDR2 ANQGSEA. The CDR3 loop reads CSVETSRGMRTQYF.

This chain uses TRBV5-1 with TRBJ1-4; TCRdb returns TRBD1, unconfirmable since there is no DNA. This CDR3 comprises 15 residues. The germline gives CDR1 SGHRS, CDR2 YFSETQ. The CDR3 loop is CASSLGGQGHEKLFF.

The rearrangement uses TRBV11-2 and TRBJ2-1; TCRdb's D gene call, TRBD2, goes unchecked for lack of DNA. CDR3 length equals 18 residues. Germline V lookup: CDR1 SGHAT, CDR2 FQNNGV. The CDR3: CASSLDFRWEGATDEQFF.

The V gene is TRBV20-1, the J gene TRBJ1-1. The germline V gene has CDR1 DFQATT and CDR2 SNEGSKA (reference sequence). The CDR3 covers 11 residues. The CDR3 sequence: CSAAGEFIAFF.

V usage is TRBV20-1 and J usage is TRBJ2-1; TCRdb gives TRBD2 as the D gene, but with no DNA this cannot be confirmed. The CDR3 covers 13 residues. CDR1 is DFQATT, CDR2 SNEGSKA, per germline (reference sequence). CDR3 in amino acids: CSVPAGSYNEQFF.